The sequence of this T cell receptor beta chain was determined in a study of T cell responses to AZD1222 COVID-19 vaccine. The study, taken as a whole, reports: Receipt of two AZD1222 doses was followed by a rise in Spike-specific TCR breadth and depth.

A remark on this clone: Its target is unknown.

Sequencing used immunoSEQ multiplex PCR; TCRdb keeps in-frame clones, though not all of them. Among 170,000 or so clones, 85% to 90% were seen once, and the ten largest hold about 9.9%. The V end was cut by 0 bases, the J end by 8 bases, with 9 bases between. This CDR3 region has 14 residues. The germline V gene has CDR1 SGDLS and CDR2 YYNGEE. The chain links TRBV9 to TRBJ1-6, with D uncertain. The sequence was obtained from an adult who received the AZD1222 COVID-19 vaccine. Sequenced here: peripheral blood, sampled 28 days after the second AZD1222 dose. The CDR3 reads CASSVAGPDSPLHF. DNA for the CDR3: TGTGCCAGCAGCGTAGCCGGACCTGATTCACCCCTCCACTTT.